Listed below are T cell receptor beta chains from one sample, sequenced in a study of resident and recirculating memory T cells in vitiligo. Sequencing used immunoSEQ multiplex PCR; TCRdb keeps in-frame clones, though not all of them. The data contain more than 65,000 clones, about nine tenths of them seen just once; the ten biggest clones take up 4.9%. The sequenced sample consisted of blood. These receptors came from a male donor with vitiligo. Each CDR3 is given with its conserved first and last residue. The D gene is left open where the match is weak. Only part of the rows carry a size: once, few, many, or a class if the clone is expanded.

>TRBV27|NA|NA|TRBJ1-5
CASSTFGVLNQPQHF
TGTGCCAGCAGCACTTTCGGGGTACTGAATCAGCCCCAGCATTTT
>TRBV7-2|TRBD1|NA|TRBJ1-2
CASSSGQGDGYTF
TGTGCCAGCAGCTCGGGGCAGGGGGATGGCTACACCTTC
>TRBV2|TRBD2|NA|TRBJ2-3
CASSAYSGTSGGSRGDTQYF
TGTGCCAGCTCCGCGTATTCCGGGACTAGCGGGGGGTCTCGGGGAGATACGCAGTATTTT
>TRBV7-2|TRBD2|NA|TRBJ2-3
CASSLGLAGGWGTDTQYF
TGTGCCAGCAGCTTGGGGCTAGCGGGCGGGTGGGGCACAGATACGCAGTATTTT
>TRBV4-2|TRBD1|NA|TRBJ1-2
CASSQTGPGTGGPTYGYTF
TGTGCCAGCAGCCAAACCGGGCCGGGGACAGGGGGTCCAACATACGGCTACACCTTC
>TRBV18|TRBD2|NA|TRBJ2-3
CASSPSGPSTDTQYF
TGTGCCAGCTCACCTAGCGGGCCTAGCACAGATACGCAGTATTTT
>TRBV7-9|NA|NA|TRBJ2-5
CASQAQETQYF
TGTGCCAGCCAAGCCCAAGAGACCCAGTACTTC
>TRBV4-1|TRBD2|NA|TRBJ2-7
CASRLTPGLAYEQYF
TGCGCCAGCAGGCTCACACCGGGACTAGCCTACGAGCAGTACTTC
>TRBV9|TRBD1|NA|TRBJ2-1
CASSDRTGGVNEQFF
TGTGCCAGCAGCGACCGGACAGGGGGTGTGAATGAGCAGTTCTTC
>TRBV4-1|NA|NA|TRBJ2-4
CASSQVYLAKNIQYF
TGCGCCAGCAGCCAAGTTTACTTAGCCAAAAACATTCAGTACTTC
>TRBV4-2|NA|once|TRBJ2-1
CASSQTADTSYNEQFF
TGTGCCAGCAGCCAGACCGCGGACACTTCCTACAATGAGCAGTTCTTC
>TRBV7-8|TRBD1|NA|TRBJ1-6
CASSLEGQGVRNSPLHF
TGTGCCAGCAGCTTAGAAGGACAGGGAGTTCGTAATTCACCCCTCCACTTT
>TRBV30|NA|NA|TRBJ1-6
CAWSAGSPNSPLHF
TGTGCCTGGAGTGCAGGGTCCCCAAATTCACCCCTCCACTTT
>TRBV20-1|NA|NA|TRBJ1-2
CSARSRYGYTF
TGCAGTGCTAGATCGAGGTATGGCTACACCTTC
>TRBV11-1|TRBD1|NA|TRBJ2-7
CASSLNPGQRYEQYF
TGTGCCAGCAGCTTAAACCCGGGACAGAGATACGAGCAGTACTTC
>TRBV7-2|NA|NA|TRBJ2-5
CASSLAREQETQYF
TGTGCCAGCAGCTTAGCGAGGGAGCAAGAGACCCAGTACTTC
>TRBV7-9|TRBD1|NA|TRBJ2-2
CASSLKGTGKTGELFF
TGTGCCAGCAGCTTGAAGGGGACAGGGAAAACCGGGGAGCTGTTTTTT
>TRBV18|TRBD1|NA|TRBJ1-4
CASSFSGTVPFPNEKLFF
TGTGCCAGCTCATTTTCCGGGACAGTACCTTTTCCTAATGAAAAACTGTTTTTT
>TRBV28|NA|NA|TRBJ1-2
CATSGQLHPNYGYTF
TGTGCCACCTCCGGACAGCTCCACCCTAACTATGGCTACACCTTC
>TRBV7-8|NA|NA|TRBJ1-5
CASSLEGRGPNQPQHF
TGTGCCAGCAGCTTAGAAGGGAGGGGTCCGAATCAGCCCCAGCATTTT
>TRBV6-1|NA|NA|TRBJ2-2
CASTAGEHGELFF
TGTGCCAGCACGGCAGGGGAACACGGGGAGCTGTTTTTT
>TRBV27|TRBD1|once|TRBJ2-7
CASRLTGTAYEQYF
TGTGCCAGCAGGCTGACCGGGACAGCCTACGAGCAGTACTTC
>TRBV5-8|NA|NA|TRBJ1-4
CASSLRQAYGEKLFF
TGTGCCAGCAGCTTGCGACAGGCTTACGGTGAAAAACTGTTTTTT
>TRBV6-1|TRBD2|NA|TRBJ2-2
CASSEGGGGTGELFF
TGTGCCAGCAGTGAAGGTGGCGGGGGCACCGGGGAGCTGTTTTTT
>TRBV2|NA|NA|TRBJ1-2
CASTGLANYGYTF
TGTGCCAGCACTGGCCTAGCTAACTATGGCTACACCTTC
>TRBV7-2|NA|NA|TRBJ1-5
CASSPPGGDGSNQPQHF
TGTGCCAGCAGCCCCCCTGGCGGGGATGGGAGCAATCAGCCCCAGCATTTT
>TRBV11-2|TRBD1|NA|TRBJ1-2
CASSLGTGGYTF
TGTGCCAGCAGCTTGGGGACAGGTGGCTACACCTTC
>TRBV4-1|NA|NA|TRBJ1-5
CASSPGGRGPPLSNQPQHF
TGCGCCAGCAGCCCCGGTGGCAGGGGACCCCCCCTTAGCAATCAGCCCCAGCATTTT
>TRBV7-2|TRBD1|NA|TRBJ2-5
CASSLARQGMETQYF
TGTGCCAGCAGCTTAGCTCGACAGGGTATGGAGACCCAGTACTTC
>TRBV4-1|TRBD1|NA|TRBJ1-2
CASSQDGQGKGYGYTF
TGCGCCAGCAGCCAGGACGGACAGGGGAAGGGCTATGGCTACACCTTC
>TRBV11-3|TRBD1|NA|TRBJ1-1
CASSSGTGTGGEEAFF
TGTGCCAGCAGCTCCGGGACAGGGACTGGGGGGGAGGAAGCTTTCTTT
>TRBV7-2|NA|NA|TRBJ2-7
CASSLAAGASYEQYF
TGTGCCAGCAGCTTAGCTGCGGGGGCATCCTACGAGCAGTACTTC
>TRBV7-6|NA|NA|TRBJ2-5
CASSLGFLARLFETQYF
TGTGCCAGCAGCTTAGGGTTCCTAGCCCGACTTTTCGAGACCCAGTACTTC
>TRBV27|NA|NA|TRBJ2-7
CASSPEGGVHSYEQYF
TGTGCCAGCAGTCCCGAGGGCGGGGTGCACTCCTACGAGCAGTACTTC
>TRBV9|TRBD2|NA|TRBJ2-3
CASSVAGGFTDTQYF
TGTGCCAGCAGCGTAGCGGGGGGGTTTACGGATACGCAGTATTTT
>TRBV30|NA|NA|TRBJ1-5
CAWSGDSNQPQHF
TGTGCCTGGAGCGGGGATAGCAATCAGCCCCAGCATTTT
>TRBV30|TRBD2|NA|TRBJ2-7
CAWSEPAFLAGGASYEQYF
TGTGCCTGGAGTGAGCCCGCCTTTTTAGCGGGGGGTGCCTCCTACGAGCAGTACTTC
>TRBV6-6|NA|once|TRBJ1-5
CASSYPDTEGQPQHF
TGTGCCAGCAGTTACCCTGACACGGAGGGTCAGCCCCAGCATTTT
>TRBV7-7|NA|NA|TRBJ2-1
CASRHSLALKNNEQFF
TGTGCCAGCAGGCACTCCCTAGCGCTGAAAAACAATGAGCAGTTCTTC
>TRBV5-1|NA|NA|TRBJ2-1
CASSQIPGNEQFF
TGCGCCAGCAGTCAGATTCCGGGCAATGAGCAGTTCTTC
>TRBV7-9|NA|NA|TRBJ1-2
CASSQGNYGYTF
TGTGCCAGCAGCCAGGGAAACTATGGCTACACCTTC
>TRBV14|NA|NA|TRBJ2-2
CASSQARGSANTGELFF
TGTGCCAGCAGCCAAGCTCGGGGGTCCGCGAACACCGGGGAGCTGTTTTTT
>TRBV4-1|NA|NA|TRBJ2-6
CASSQVYSGANVLTF
TGCGCCAGCAGCCAAGTCTATTCTGGGGCCAACGTCCTGACTTTC